One and the same sample provided the 9 T cell receptor beta chains below, sequenced in a study of cytomegalovirus exposure and HLA in healthy donors. PCR used 60 Vbeta primers and 13 Jbeta primers. TCRdb keeps only in-frame clones here, not all; method: immunoSEQ multiplex PCR. The sample lists roughly 200,000 clones, 65% to 90% occurring once. The sample comprised PBMCs. Receptor source: a woman between 25 and 40 years old in good health and CMV-seronegative.

The chain joins TRBV2 to TRBJ1-4, with D maybe TRBD1 (5 bases). The ends were cut back, 7 bases at V and 8 bases at J, with 20 bases in the middle. The length of the CDR3 is 15 residues. Germline V gene data show CDR1 as SNHLY and CDR2 as FYNNEI. This CDR3 reads CASKDKGMGGEKLFF. CDR3 coding DNA: TGTGCCAGCAAAGATAAGGGTATGGGGGGGGAAAAACTGTTTTTT.

V gene TRBV10-3 combines with J gene TRBJ1-2; D ambiguous. This CDR3 region has 13 residues. The V and J ends lost 2 bases and 3 bases respectively, with 7 bases between them. Germline CDR1 and CDR2: ENHRY and SYGVKD. The CDR3 region is CAISEGEDYGYTF. The CDR3 DNA is TGTGCCATCAGTGAGGGGGAGGACTATGGCTACACCTTC.

CDR3 loop: CASSTGTGRSGNTIYF. DNA of the CDR3: TGTGCCAGCAGCACCGGGACAGGGAGGTCTGGAAACACCATATATTTT. The rearrangement uses TRBV5-6 and TRBJ1-3; 9 nucleotides line up with TRBD1. From germline, CDR1 is SGHDT and CDR2 YYEEEE. V lost 4 bases, J lost 1 base, and 6 bases stayed unmatched. The CDR3 contains 16 residues.

This chain links TRBV4-2 with TRBJ1-2; 8 bases agree with TRBD1. This CDR3 has 15 residues. With 0 bases clipped from V and 3 bases from J, the junction kept 3 bases outside the gene matches. From germline, CDR1 is LGHNA and CDR2 YNFKEQ. This CDR3 is CASSQERGQDYGYTF. The CDR3 DNA reads TGTGCCAGCAGCCAAGAGAGGGGACAGGACTATGGCTACACCTTC.

The V call is TRBV5-1, the J call TRBJ2-5; 15 bases match TRBD2. V trimming: 4 bases; J trimming: 5 bases; junction bases outside the gene matches: 9. The CDR3 consists of 17 residues. Germline V lookup: CDR1 SGHRS, CDR2 YFSETQ. CDR3: CASSPGLAGGPGETQYF. The DNA of the CDR3 is TGCGCCAGCAGCCCCGGACTAGCGGGAGGGCCGGGGGAGACCCAGTACTTC.

The table lists this clone with a count of one. The CDR3 DNA follows: TGTGCCAGCAGCTTAGCTAGCGGGAGGTTCTCCTACGAGCAGTACTTC. As protein: CASSLASGRFSYEQYF. The genes are TRBV13 and TRBJ2-7, with 11 bases matching TRBD2. CDR3 size: 16 residues. Germline CDR1 PRHDT, CDR2 FYEKMQ (reference sequence). Germline trimming cut 1 base from V and 0 bases from J; bases unmatched to any gene: 2.

V and J are TRBV11-2 and TRBJ1-1, with D unclear. The CDR3 extends over 12 amino acids. V was pared by 4 bases and J by 7 bases, with 10 bases between. CDR1 and CDR2 (germline): SGHAT, FQNNGV. CDR3 in DNA: TGTGCCAGCAGCTCGAGTATAGATGAAGCTTTCTTT. Amino acids: CASSSSIDEAFF.

This clone was seen only a few times. The gene calls are TRBV7-9 and TRBJ2-1, with TRBD2 matching over 7 bases. Germline trimming cut 7 bases from V and 7 bases from J; bases unmatched to any gene: 7. CDR1 and CDR2 from the germline V gene are SEHNR and FQNEAQ (reference sequence). This CDR3 spans 13 amino acids. CDR3 bases: TGTGCCAGCACCCTAAGGCGGGGGAATGAGCAGTTCTTC. Its translation is CASTLRRGNEQFF. Looking up the rest from reference TRBV7-9 and TRBJ2-1 gives the full variable domain: DTGVSQNPRHKITKRGQNVTFRCDPISEHNRLYWYRQTLGQGPEFLTYFQNEAQLEKSRLLSDRFSAERPKGSFSTLEIQRTEQGDSAMYLCASTLRRGNEQFFGPGTRLTVL.

The V and J genes are TRBV29-1 and TRBJ1-2; D is ambiguous. Trimming stripped 3 bases from V and 6 bases from J, with 8 bases between. The CDR3 covers 11 residues. From germline, CDR1 is SQVTM and CDR2 ANQGSEA. CDR3 sequence: CSVDSPDGYTF. Here the CDR3 DNA reads TGCAGCGTTGACTCCCCAGATGGCTACACCTTC.